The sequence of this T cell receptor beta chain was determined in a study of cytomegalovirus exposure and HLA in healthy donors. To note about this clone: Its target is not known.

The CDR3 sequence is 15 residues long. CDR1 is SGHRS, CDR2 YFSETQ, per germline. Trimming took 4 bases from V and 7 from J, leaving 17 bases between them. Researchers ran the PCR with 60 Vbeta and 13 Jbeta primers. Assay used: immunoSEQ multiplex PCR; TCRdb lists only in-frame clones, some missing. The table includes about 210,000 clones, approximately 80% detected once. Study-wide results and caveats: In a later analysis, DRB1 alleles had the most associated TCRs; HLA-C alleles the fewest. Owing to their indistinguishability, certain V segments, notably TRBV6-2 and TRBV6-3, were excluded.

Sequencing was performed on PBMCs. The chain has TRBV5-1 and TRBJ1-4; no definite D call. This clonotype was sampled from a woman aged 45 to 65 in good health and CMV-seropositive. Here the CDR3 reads CASSPQSGDGEKLFF. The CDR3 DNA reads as TGCGCCAGCAGCCCCCAATCCGGGGATGGTGAAAAACTGTTTTTT.